Described below is a single T cell receptor (beta chain) sequence and its context. As yet, its antigen is unknown. Generated by immunoSEQ multiplex PCR, the TCRdb table keeps only in-frame clones and is missing some. The sample records over 7,500 clones, just over 75% being singletons. These data come from a study of T cell repertoires in ileal Crohn's disease. Study-wide results and caveats: Clonal expansions were more frequent in active smokers than non-smokers at surgery.

Germline values: CDR1 SGDLS, CDR2 YYNGEE. The CDR3 runs to 18 residues. V lost 0 bases to trimming and J lost 6 bases; unmatched junction nucleotides: 14. J is TRBJ2-3 and V is TRBV9; 9 positions match TRBD2. The sequencing input was ileal tissue. The receptor comes from an adult with Crohn's disease. The CDR3 loop reads CASSVVSVGLAGSDTQYF. Written as DNA, the CDR3 is TGTGCCAGCAGCGTAGTGAGTGTGGGGCTAGCGGGATCGGATACGCAGTATTTT. Drawing the rest from reference TRBV9 and TRBJ2-3, the complete variable domain is DSGVTQTPKHLITATGQRVTLRCSPRSGDLSVYWYQQSLDQGLQFLIQYYNGEERAKGNILERFSAQQFPDLHSELNLSSLELGDSALYFCASSVVSVGLAGSDTQYFGPGTRLTVL.